The 18 T cell receptor beta chains below come from one sample, sequenced in a study of identical twins. From the 5' RACE reads, TCRdb called clonotypes with MiXCR, one entry per CDR3 protein. In the table there are about 470,000 distinct CDR3 sequences, 24% of which are singletons. These data were also filed under a second study, of T cells expressing NK-cell markers.

What was sequenced was CD4+ T cells sorted from blood. These receptors all stem from a woman between 18 and 29 years old in good health.

The chain uses TRBV6-2 or TRBV6-3 and TRBJ2-2; D possibly corresponds to TRBD2 (5 bases). Trimming shortened V by 10 bases and J by 0 bases, and 9 bases separated the two germline ends. This CDR3 spans 13 amino acids. CDR1 and CDR2 from the germline V gene are MNHEY and SVGEGT. CDR3 amino acids: CATRLPNTGELFF. The CDR3 bases are TGTGCCACCCGACTACCGAACACCGGGGAGCTGTTTTTT.

This clonotype has more than one count but fewer than ten. The chain couples TRBV12-3 or TRBV12-4 to TRBJ2-1; TRBD2 agrees at 15 bases. This CDR3 comprises 15 residues. The junction had 3 bases not matched to a gene; V was cut back by 6 bases and J by 6 bases. The CDR3 DNA is TGTGCCAGCAGGCGGACTAGCGGGAGGGCCAATGAGCAGTTCTTC. Its translation is CASRRTSGRANEQFF.

A few counts support this clonotype. The chain combines TRBV6-6 with TRBJ2-5; 13 nucleotides align to TRBD2. The CDR3 consists of 15 residues. Germline CDR1 MNHNY, CDR2 SVGAGI (reference sequence). Unmatched junction bases numbered 4, after V lost 4 bases and J lost 5 bases. The DNA for the CDR3 is TGTGCCAGCAGTTTCCGACTAGCGGGGGGCGAGACCCAGTACTTC. Amino acid sequence: CASSFRLAGGETQYF.

In its sample, this clonotype was seen once. V and J are TRBV3-1 and TRBJ2-1; the match to TRBD2 covers 7 bases. The V gene end was trimmed by 5 bases and the J gene end by 0 bases; junction bases not matched to a gene: 16. CDR3 length: 19 residues. CDR1 is LGHDT, CDR2 YNNKEL, per germline (reference sequence). The CDR3 sequence is CASSDLSGVAGSSYNEQFF. The CDR3 coding sequence is TGTGCCAGCAGCGATCTAAGCGGGGTAGCGGGTAGCTCCTACAATGAGCAGTTCTTC.

This clonotype was found a few times. The rearrangement uses TRBV10-3 and TRBJ2-7; 10 bases align to TRBD1. The CDR3 is 17 amino acids. After removal of 10 bases from V and 1 base from J, the junction contained 16 bases not matched to a gene. CDR1 and CDR2 (germline): ENHRY, SYGVKD. The CDR3 spells CATVQRGGQGRSYEQYF. Written as DNA, the CDR3 is TGTGCCACCGTCCAGAGAGGGGGACAGGGGCGTTCCTACGAGCAGTACTTC.

V is TRBV12-3 or TRBV12-4 and J is TRBJ2-7, with 8 positions matching TRBD2. This CDR3 region has 15 residues. The V gene end was trimmed by 0 bases and the J gene end by 10 bases; junction bases not matched to a gene: 11. The CDR3 protein is CASSLAQAGEMGQYF. The CDR3 DNA is TGTGCCAGCAGTTTAGCGCAAGCGGGAGAAATGGGACAGTACTTC.

This rearrangement joins TRBV5-1 to TRBJ1-1; D not certain. V dropped 4 bases and J dropped 4 bases, with 14 bases sitting between them. The CDR3 loop spans 14 amino acids. Germline V gives CDR1 SGHRS, CDR2 YFSETQ. CDR3 DNA sequence: TGCGCCAGCAGCGTGGTGGTCGGAAGCACTGAAGCTTTCTTT. This sequence encodes CASSVVVGSTEAFF.

The chain joins TRBV6-5 to TRBJ2-5; 8 bases match TRBD2. Germline values: CDR1 MNHEY, CDR2 SVGAGI. Trimming at V came to 2 bases and at J to 3 bases, leaving 2 bases not matched to a gene. The CDR3 spans 14 residues. The CDR3 nucleotides read TGTGCCAGCAGTTACAACGGGGGGGAAGAGACCCAGTACTTC. Translated, it gives CASSYNGGEETQYF.

This clonotype was counted only a few times. The chain carries TRBV9 and TRBJ1-1; D ambiguous. CDR3 length: 15 residues. V was cut by 2 bases and J by 4 bases, with 15 bases left in between. Germline CDR1 is SGDLS and CDR2 is YYNGEE. The chain's CDR3 is CASSVEDLGGTEAFF. In DNA, the CDR3 is TGTGCCAGCAGCGTCGAGGATTTGGGAGGCACTGAAGCTTTCTTT.

V and J are TRBV5-1 and TRBJ2-1; D may be TRBD1 (5 bases). CDR3 size: 14 residues. The V end was cut by 3 bases, the J end by 6 bases, with 13 bases between. From germline, CDR1 is SGHRS and CDR2 YFSETQ. CDR3 in amino acids: CASSSIQGPNEQFF. In nucleotides, the CDR3 is TGCGCCAGCAGCTCAATCCAGGGTCCCAATGAGCAGTTCTTC.

The table lists this clonotype with a few counts. The V gene is TRBV5-4, the J gene TRBJ2-2; 10 bases match TRBD2. Germline lookup yields CDR1 SGHNT and CDR2 YYREEE (reference sequence). The CDR3 sequence is 16 residues long. Unmatched junction bases numbered 3, after V lost 0 bases and J lost 4 bases. The CDR3 DNA reads TGTGCCAGCAGCTTGGGGCTAGCGGGAGTCACCGGGGAGCTGTTTTTT. This encodes CASSLGLAGVTGELFF.

CDR3 protein: CASRREDTGELFF. The CDR3, as DNA: TGTGCCAGCAGACGGGAGGACACCGGGGAGCTGTTTTTT. This chain uses TRBV9 with TRBJ2-2; TRBD2 aligns across 7 bases. Germline CDR1 reads SGDLS; CDR2 reads YYNGEE. The junction had 1 base not matched to a gene; V was cut back by 5 bases and J by 3 bases. This CDR3 spans 13 amino acids.

The V and J genes are TRBV7-9 and TRBJ2-3, with TRBD1 as a possible D gene (6 bases). Trimming removed 5 bases at V and 2 bases at J, with 17 bases between. The CDR3 is 16 amino acids. The V gene's germline CDR1 is SEHNR and CDR2 FQNEAQ (reference sequence). The CDR3 DNA is TGTGCCAGCAGCACCCCCCCGGGACACAACACAGATACGCAGTATTTT. This gives the protein CASSTPPGHNTDTQYF.

This clonotype has only a few counts. The chain has TRBV5-1 and TRBJ2-5; TRBD1 might be the D (5 bases). V lost 4 bases to trimming and J lost 4 bases, with 14 bases between them. The CDR3 contains 14 residues. Germline V gives CDR1 SGHRS, CDR2 YFSETQ. For the CDR3, the DNA is TGCGCCAGCAGCGCTTTGGGCCAGGGAGAGACCCAGTACTTC. Translating gives CASSALGQGETQYF.

This clonotype showed up just a few times. A much larger clone is a single base away; this may be a read error. The rearrangement links TRBV12-3 or TRBV12-4 to TRBJ2-1; 16 bases fit TRBD2. The ends lost 6 bases at V and 8 bases at J; junction bases unmatched: 1. The CDR3 consists of 14 residues. DNA of the CDR3: TGTGCCAGCAGGGGACTAGCGGGGGGGCATGAGCAGTTCTTC. It specifies CASRGLAGGHEQFF.

As concerns this clonotype: A read error may produce the germline difference seen at one junction end. The CDR3 nucleotides read TGTGCCATCAGCCCCCGCCGAGGGGTAGCGGGGGGCACAGATACGCAGTATTTT. This sequence encodes CAISPRRGVAGGTDTQYF. The chain is built from TRBV3-1 and TRBJ2-3; 9 bases are a match to TRBD2. This CDR3 is 18 amino acids long. Germline lookup yields CDR1 LGHDT and CDR2 YNNKEL (reference sequence).

This clonotype was seen only a few times. The chain joins TRBV7-2 to TRBJ2-1; D not resolved. The CDR3 runs 13 residues. Trimming removed 7 bases at V and 3 bases at J, with 10 bases between. The germline CDR1 and CDR2 sequences are SGHTA and FQGNSA. As DNA, the CDR3 is TGTGCCAGCACCAGTTATTACTACAATGAGCAGTTCTTC. It codes for CASTSYYYNEQFF.

This clonotype has a handful of counts. J is TRBJ1-5 and V is TRBV9; D is unresolved. Germline-derived CDR1 and CDR2 are SGDLS and YYNGEE. CDR3 length: 14 amino acids. The V end lost 4 bases, the J end lost 9 bases, and 17 bases lay between the germline ends. Here the CDR3 DNA reads TGTGCCAGCAGCCCCCAGGCGGGAAACGGGCCCCAGCATTTT. It codes for CASSPQAGNGPQHF.